One sample yielded the 22 T cell receptor beta chains listed below, sequenced in a study of shared clonotypes between healthy human individuals. Sequencing was performed with immunoSEQ multiplex PCR; in TCRdb, only in-frame clones are kept and a portion is missing. Among some 2.3 million clones, approximately 95% were seen once, and the ten largest hold 0.39%. The sequenced sample consisted of naive CD4+ T cells from PBMCs. Subset in this sample: CD45RA+ positively selected. Receptors originate from a man younger than 35 in good health. Some clones in this sample may be carry-over from other donors' samples.

This rearrangement joins TRBV7-3 to TRBJ1-1; 7 bases are a match to TRBD1. This CDR3 contains 14 residues. The V gene end was trimmed by 7 bases and the J gene end by 4 bases; junction bases not matched to a gene: 9. CDR1 is SGHTA, CDR2 FQGTGA, per germline. In nucleotides, the CDR3 is TGTGCCAGCAAGCTACAGGGGTTTGTCACTGAAGCTTTCTTT. Its protein is CASKLQGFVTEAFF.

The chain employs TRBV7-2 and TRBJ2-2, with D maybe TRBD2 (5 bases). This CDR3 has 17 residues. The germline V and J ends were trimmed by 5 bases and 0 bases, with 16 bases remaining between them. Germline CDR1 is SGHTA and CDR2 is FQGNSA. Here the CDR3 reads CASSRPAGVPNTGELFF. CDR3 in DNA: TGTGCCAGCAGCAGACCTGCGGGCGTCCCGAACACCGGGGAGCTGTTTTTT.

V and J are TRBV6-6 and TRBJ2-7, with a weak D call TRBD2 (6 bases). This CDR3 spans 14 amino acids. Germline loops: CDR1 MNHNY, CDR2 SVGAGI (reference sequence). V was pared by 2 bases and J by 1 base, with 9 bases between. CDR3 residues: CASSYEAGSYEQYF. CDR3 nucleotide sequence: TGTGCCAGCAGTTACGAGGCGGGGTCCTACGAGCAGTACTTC.

This chain uses TRBV5-6 with TRBJ2-1; unclear D gene. The CDR3 runs 13 residues. V lost 2 bases and J 3 bases, leaving 6 bases between the germline ends. The germline CDR1 and CDR2 sequences are SGHDT and YYEEEE. The CDR3 nucleotides are TGTGCCAGCAGCTTTGACCTCTACAATGAGCAGTTCTTC. Protein product: CASSFDLYNEQFF. The full variable domain, its missing parts supplied by reference TRBV5-6 and TRBJ2-1, is DAGVTQSPTHLIKTRGQQVTLRCSPKSGHDTVSWYQQALGQGPQFIFQYYEEEERQRGNFPDRFSGHQFPNYSSELNVNALLLGDSALYLCASSFDLYNEQFFGPGTRLTVL.

The genes are TRBV5-1 and TRBJ2-7; unclear D gene. This CDR3 is 15 amino acids long. From germline, CDR1 is SGHRS and CDR2 YFSETQ. V was cut by 0 bases and J by 1 base, with 11 bases left in between. Here the CDR3 reads CASSLVRSQSYEQYF. The CDR3 coding sequence is TGCGCCAGCAGCTTGGTTAGGAGCCAATCCTACGAGCAGTACTTC.

CDR3 in DNA: TGTGCCAGCAGCTTGTGGCTAGAGGGGCACACTGAAGCTTTCTTT. Translating it yields CASSLWLEGHTEAFF. The rearrangement uses TRBV5-6 and TRBJ1-1; possibly TRBD1 for D (5 bases). Trimming stripped 1 base from V and 3 bases from J, with 13 bases between. Germline loops: CDR1 SGHDT, CDR2 YYEEEE. The CDR3 totals 15 residues.

The gene calls are TRBV28 and TRBJ2-1; maybe TRBD2 (6 bases). CDR1 is MDHEN and CDR2 is SYDVKM in the germline V gene. V was trimmed by 2 bases and J by 4 bases, leaving 12 bases between them. The CDR3 contains 15 residues. The CDR3 reads CASSLTGTQYNEQFF. CDR3 DNA: TGTGCCAGCAGTTTAACGGGGACTCAATACAATGAGCAGTTCTTC.

The V gene is TRBV28, the J gene TRBJ2-1; 9 bases align to TRBD1. Per the germline V gene, CDR1 is MDHEN and CDR2 is SYDVKM. Losses at the gene ends were 7 bases for V and 7 bases for J; bases not matched to a gene: 8. The CDR3 runs to 14 residues. CDR3 nucleotide sequence: TGTGCCAGCACTTCGGGACAGGGTAGGAATGAGCAGTTCTTC. Translated: CASTSGQGRNEQFF.

This clone occurred once. The DNA is left out, because the CDR3 cannot be placed on it with certainty; the CDR3 is given as TCRdb lists it. The rearrangement uses TRBV28 and TRBJ1-4. The CDR3 is 14 residues long, ends included. Germline-derived CDR1 and CDR2 are MDHEN and SYDVKM. The CDR3 sequence is CASCSAGLNEKLFF.

This sequence joins TRBV7-9 and TRBJ2-2; D assignment may be TRBD1 or TRBD2 (6 bases each). The CDR3 length is 16 residues. Germline loops: CDR1 SEHNR, CDR2 FQNEAQ (reference sequence). Trimming took 5 bases from V and 5 from J, leaving 18 bases between them. The DNA for the CDR3 is TGTGCCAGCAGCCCAAACCAGGGGAGGATTACCGGGGAGCTGTTTTTT. Its protein product is CASSPNQGRITGELFF.

This chain uses TRBV11-3 with TRBJ2-5; 9 bases map to TRBD1. Per germline, CDR1 SGHNT and CDR2 YENEEA. There are 15 residues in the CDR3. The J segment lost 4 bases and the V segment lost 5 bases, leaving 8 bases of the junction unmatched. CDR3 loop: CASSLGTGTPETQYF. DNA of the CDR3: TGTGCCAGCAGCCTCGGGACAGGGACCCCAGAGACCCAGTACTTC.

V is TRBV15 and J is TRBJ2-7; the match to TRBD1 covers 7 bases. The germline V gene has CDR1 LNHNV and CDR2 YYDKDF (reference sequence). The V segment lost 4 bases and the J segment 1 base; nucleotides outside the gene matches: 13. There are 17 residues in the CDR3. In nucleotides, the CDR3 is TGTGCCACCAGCATAGATGTTAGACAGGGTGGTTCCTACGAGCAGTACTTC. Protein: CATSIDVRQGGSYEQYF.

Here the CDR3 DNA reads TGTGCCAGCAGCTTACGAGGACGCACAGATACGCAGTATTTT. As protein: CASSLRGRTDTQYF. This chain uses TRBV7-2 with TRBJ2-3; no clear D. The CDR3 has 14 residues. Between the trimmed V and J ends, which lost 2 bases and 1 base, there was a span of 7 bases. The V gene's germline CDR1 is SGHTA and CDR2 FQGNSA.

The V gene is TRBV6-6, the J gene TRBJ1-5; TRBD1 is a possible D gene (5 bases). The CDR3 extends over 15 amino acids. Trimming took off 5 bases at V and 1 base at J, with 12 bases between the two ends. Germline V gene sequence: CDR1 MNHNY, CDR2 SVGAGI (reference sequence). CDR3 in amino acids: CASSSPWGSNQPQHF. The CDR3 nucleotides read TGTGCCAGCAGTAGCCCCTGGGGGAGCAATCAGCCCCAGCATTTT.

This chain connects TRBV6-5 to TRBJ2-2; TRBD1 is a possible D gene (5 bases). Germline lookup yields CDR1 MNHEY and CDR2 SVGAGI. The CDR3 contains 14 residues. The V and J ends lost 4 bases and 0 bases respectively, with 6 bases between them. The CDR3 spells CASSSGTNTGELFF. The CDR3 DNA reads TGTGCCAGCAGTTCAGGGACGAACACCGGGGAGCTGTTTTTT.

Remarks on this clone: Other DNA sequences of this sample code for an identical CDR3. The chain links TRBV6-5 to TRBJ2-7, with 8 nucleotides matching TRBD2. The ends lost 6 bases at V and 3 bases at J; junction bases unmatched: 7. Germline V gives CDR1 MNHEY, CDR2 SVGAGI. The CDR3 length is 14 residues. Here the CDR3 DNA reads TGTGCCAGCAGCCGTCTAGCGGGCCGCTACGAGCAGTACTTC. This translates into CASSRLAGRYEQYF.

The rearrangement links TRBV7-2 to TRBJ2-7, with a tentative D call TRBD1 (5 bases). The CDR3 consists of 15 residues. V lost 1 base, J lost 7 bases, and 17 bases lay in between. Germline assignment: CDR1 SGHTA and CDR2 FQGNSA. This chain's CDR3 is CASSLDTGRGREQYF. The CDR3 DNA reads as TGTGCCAGCAGCTTAGATACAGGTCGTGGACGGGAGCAGTACTTC.

The chain employs TRBV5-3 and TRBJ2-7; 10 nucleotides agree with TRBD1. TRBV5-3 is recorded as an ORF, its role being uncertain. The CDR3 is 17 amino acids. Trimming at V came to 2 bases and at J to 1 base, leaving 9 bases not matched to a gene. CDR3 loop: CARSLPHRDRGSYEQYF. The CDR3 coding sequence is TGTGCCAGAAGCTTACCCCACCGGGACAGGGGATCCTACGAGCAGTACTTC.

The rearrangement joins TRBV6-1 to TRBJ2-7, with D perhaps matching TRBD1 (6 bases). In germline, CDR1 is MNHNS, CDR2 SASEGT. The CDR3 runs to 14 residues. The ends were cut back, 7 bases at V and 0 bases at J, with 13 bases in the middle. CDR3: CASIDRFSSYEQYF. DNA of the CDR3: TGTGCCAGCATAGACAGGTTCAGCTCCTACGAGCAGTACTTC.

This chain uses TRBV28 with TRBJ2-3; D is unresolved. The CDR3 runs 15 residues. V was cut by 6 bases and J by 0 bases, with 13 bases left in between. Germline CDR1 and CDR2: MDHEN and SYDVKM. The CDR3 DNA reads TGTGCCAGCAGCGTGAGTAGAACTAGCACAGATACGCAGTATTTT. It translates to CASSVSRTSTDTQYF.

The J gene is TRBJ1-1, the V gene TRBV29-1; no firm D call. Deletions cut 3 bases from V and 0 bases from J, with 14 bases between. Per the germline V gene, CDR1 is SQVTM and CDR2 is ANQGSEA. This CDR3 has 15 amino acids. In nucleotides, the CDR3 is TGCAGCGTTGATCGTTATCAGTCCATGAACACTGAAGCTTTCTTT. This codes for CSVDRYQSMNTEAFF.

The rearrangement links TRBV5-1 to TRBJ2-3; a possible D gene is TRBD2 (5 bases). CDR3 length: 16 amino acids. Trimming shortened V by 4 bases and J by 6 bases, and 21 bases separated the two germline ends. Per the germline V gene, CDR1 is SGHRS and CDR2 is YFSETQ. CDR3 DNA: TGCGCCAGCAGCCGATCTGCTAGCAGCCAGAGGGATACGCAGTATTTT. It codes for CASSRSASSQRDTQYF.